Included here is one T cell receptor (beta chain) sequence, with context. Its specificity is not known. The entry originates in a study of cytomegalovirus exposure and HLA in healthy donors. Whole-study findings and limits: Three of the chains that were CMV-associated were confirmed in vitro to be specific for CMV antigens. Accurate prediction of HLA-A and HLA-B alleles (for most subjects) was reportedly achieved from TCR beta sequences.

60 Vbeta and 13 Jbeta primers were used in PCR. Using immunoSEQ multiplex PCR, the repertoire was profiled, and TCRdb retains in-frame clones only, with some absent. The data contain approximately 130,000 clones, under 10% of them singletons. What was sequenced was PBMCs. The receptor was derived from a woman between 40 and 50 years old in good health and CMV-seropositive.

CDR3 sequence: CASSPTPAGGANYGYTF. The CDR3 coding sequence is TGTGCCAGCAGCCCCACCCCGGCAGGGGGAGCTAACTATGGCTACACCTTC. The chain links TRBV7-2 to TRBJ1-2, with 7 bases that match TRBD1. CDR1 and CDR2 (germline): SGHTA, FQGNSA. This CDR3 comprises 17 residues. With 5 bases clipped from V and 0 bases from J, the junction kept 12 bases outside the gene matches.